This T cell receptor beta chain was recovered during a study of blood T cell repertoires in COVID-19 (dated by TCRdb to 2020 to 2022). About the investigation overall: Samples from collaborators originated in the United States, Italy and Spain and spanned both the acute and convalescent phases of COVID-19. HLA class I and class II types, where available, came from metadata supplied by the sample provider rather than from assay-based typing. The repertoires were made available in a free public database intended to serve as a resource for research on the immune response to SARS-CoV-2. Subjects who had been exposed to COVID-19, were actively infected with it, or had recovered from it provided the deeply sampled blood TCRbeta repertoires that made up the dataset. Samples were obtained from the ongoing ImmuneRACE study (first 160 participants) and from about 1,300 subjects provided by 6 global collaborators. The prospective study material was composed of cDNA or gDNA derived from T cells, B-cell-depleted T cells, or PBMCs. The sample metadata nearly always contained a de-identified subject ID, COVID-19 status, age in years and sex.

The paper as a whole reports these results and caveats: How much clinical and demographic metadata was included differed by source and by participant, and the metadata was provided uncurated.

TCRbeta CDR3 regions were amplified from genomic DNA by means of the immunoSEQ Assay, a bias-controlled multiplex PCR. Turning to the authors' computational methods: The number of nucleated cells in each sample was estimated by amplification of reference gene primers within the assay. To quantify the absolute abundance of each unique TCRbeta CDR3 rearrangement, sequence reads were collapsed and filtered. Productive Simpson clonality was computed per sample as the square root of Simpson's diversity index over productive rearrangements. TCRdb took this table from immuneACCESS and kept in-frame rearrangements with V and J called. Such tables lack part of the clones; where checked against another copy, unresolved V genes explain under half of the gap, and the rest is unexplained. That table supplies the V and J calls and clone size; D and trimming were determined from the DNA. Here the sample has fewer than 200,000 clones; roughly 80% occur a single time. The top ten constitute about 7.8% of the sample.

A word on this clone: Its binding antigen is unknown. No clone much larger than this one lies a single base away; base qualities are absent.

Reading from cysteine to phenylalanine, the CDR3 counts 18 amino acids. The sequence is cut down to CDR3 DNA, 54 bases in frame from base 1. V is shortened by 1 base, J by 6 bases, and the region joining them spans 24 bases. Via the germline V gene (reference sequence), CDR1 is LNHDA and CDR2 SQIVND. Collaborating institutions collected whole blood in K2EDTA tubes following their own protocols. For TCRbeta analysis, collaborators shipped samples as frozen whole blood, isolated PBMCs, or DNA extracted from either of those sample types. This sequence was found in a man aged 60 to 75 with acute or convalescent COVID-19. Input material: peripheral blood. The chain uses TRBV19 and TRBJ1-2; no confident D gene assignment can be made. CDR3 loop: CASSIGVGSFSLGDGYTF. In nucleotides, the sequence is TGTGCCAGTAGTATAGGAGTCGGTTCCTTCTCCCTCGGGGATGGCTACACCTTC.